The 19 T cell receptor beta chains below come from one sample, sequenced in a study of identical twins. TCRdb ran MiXCR on the 5' RACE reads and lists one entry per CDR3 protein. Seen here are 700,000 or so distinct CDR3 sequences, roughly 8% observed once, and the top ten hold 0.85% to 1%. These data were also reused for a study on yellow fever vaccine responses in identical twins.

Sample: PBMCs. Receptor source: a woman between 18 and 29 years old in good health.

There are a few counts of this clonotype. This chain joins TRBV12-3 or TRBV12-4 and TRBJ2-3; 11 nucleotides agree with TRBD2. The CDR3 is 16 residues long. The V and J ends lost 6 bases and 3 bases, in that order; junction bases with no gene match: 8. The CDR3 loop is CASSTKTSGKTDTQYF. CDR3 DNA sequence: TGTGCCAGCAGCACCAAGACTAGCGGGAAAACAGATACGCAGTATTTT.

This clonotype was counted many times. The rearrangement uses TRBV9 and TRBJ2-1; a possible D gene is TRBD2 (6 bases). The V end lost 1 base, the J end lost 4 bases, and 24 bases lay between the germline ends. From germline, CDR1 is SGDLS and CDR2 YYNGEE. This CDR3 is 19 amino acids long. This chain's CDR3 is CASSVNPFLGGGTYNEQFF. The CDR3 DNA sequence: TGTGCCAGCAGCGTAAATCCTTTTTTGGGTGGCGGGACTTACAATGAGCAGTTCTTC.

V and J are TRBV3-1 and TRBJ1-1; D may be TRBD1 (6 bases). The CDR3 is made up of 13 amino acids. V gave up 3 bases and J gave up 5 bases, with 10 bases separating them. The germline CDR1 and CDR2 sequences are LGHDT and YNNKEL (reference sequence). The CDR3 loop is CASSHGDITEAFF. CDR3 DNA: TGTGCCAGCAGCCACGGGGACATAACTGAAGCTTTCTTT. Supplemented by reference TRBV3-1 and TRBJ1-1, the full variable domain reads DTAVSQTPKYLVTQMGNDKSIKCEQNLGHDTMYWYKQDSKKFLKIMFSYNNKELIINETVPNRFSPKSPDKAHLNLHINSLELGDSAVYFCASSHGDITEAFFGQGTRLTVV.

This clonotype was counted many times. The chain couples TRBV7-9 to TRBJ1-4; no definite D call. Germline assignment: CDR1 SEHNR and CDR2 FQNEAQ (reference sequence). V lost 4 bases to trimming and J lost 6 bases, with 6 bases between them. The CDR3 sequence is 12 residues long. The CDR3 here is CASSSYDEKLFF. CDR3 DNA sequence: TGTGCCAGCAGCTCCTACGATGAAAAACTGTTTTTT.

The CDR3 nucleotides read TGTGCCAGCAGCTTCGGGACTAGCGGAACCGGTGGGACCCAGTACTTC. Amino acid sequence: CASSFGTSGTGGTQYF. This chain links TRBV7-8 with TRBJ2-5, with 11 bases matching TRBD2. Germline V gene data show CDR1 as SGHVS and CDR2 as FQNEAQ. The CDR3 is made up of 16 amino acids. Trimming removed 3 bases from V and 7 bases from J; junction bases left unmatched: 10. Together with reference TRBV7-8 and TRBJ2-5, the CDR3 gives the full variable domain: GAGVSQSPRYKVAKRGQDVALRCDPISGHVSLFWYQQALGQGPEFLTYFQNEAQLDKSGLPSDRFFAERPEGSVSTLKIQRTQQEDSAVYLCASSFGTSGTGGTQYFGPGTRLLVL.

The rearrangement joins TRBV7-8 to TRBJ2-4; D ambiguous. V lost 7 bases, J lost 0 bases, and 16 bases lay in between. Germline-derived CDR1 and CDR2 are SGHVS and FQNEAQ. The CDR3 contains 16 residues. The CDR3 loop is CASTPNPPVAKNIQYF. The CDR3 nucleotides are TGTGCCAGCACCCCCAACCCCCCCGTAGCCAAAAACATTCAGTACTTC. The variable domain in full, completed from reference TRBV7-8 and TRBJ2-4, reads GAGVSQSPRYKVAKRGQDVALRCDPISGHVSLFWYQQALGQGPEFLTYFQNEAQLDKSGLPSDRFFAERPEGSVSTLKIQRTQQEDSAVYLCASTPNPPVAKNIQYFGAGTRLSVL.

The chain joins TRBV12-3 or TRBV12-4 to TRBJ2-5, with a tentative D call TRBD1 (5 bases). V was clipped by 4 bases and J by 1 base, with 13 bases between them. CDR3 size: 15 residues. The CDR3 DNA sequence: TGTGCCAGCAGTTCCCAAGGACATACCCAAGAGACCCAGTACTTC. Translation: CASSSQGHTQETQYF.

The chain recombines TRBV20-1 with TRBJ2-1, with D perhaps matching TRBD1 (5 bases). V lost 6 bases and J lost 0, with 12 bases in between. CDR1 DFQATT and CDR2 SNEGSKA come from the germline V gene (reference sequence). This CDR3 has 14 amino acids. CDR3: CSAASQGSYNEQFF. CDR3 in DNA: TGCAGTGCCGCAAGCCAGGGCTCCTACAATGAGCAGTTCTTC.

This clonotype was detected a few times. CDR3 DNA: TGCAGTGCTACTCGGACTAGCGGGAGAGGTACGCAGTATTTT. It is translated as CSATRTSGRGTQYF. The V call is TRBV20-1, the J call TRBJ2-3; 13 nucleotides align to TRBD2. The junction had 6 bases not matched to a gene; V was cut back by 4 bases and J by 8 bases. Per the germline V gene, CDR1 is DFQATT and CDR2 is SNEGSKA (reference sequence). The CDR3 loop spans 14 amino acids.

This clonotype was observed a few times. The V and J genes are TRBV11-2 and TRBJ2-2, with 11 bases aligning to TRBD1. Trimming took 4 bases from V and 4 from J; bases not matched to a gene: 5. Germline V CDR1 and CDR2: SGHAT, FQNNGV. This CDR3 has 16 amino acids. CDR3 region: CASSSDRGRSTGELFF. DNA for the CDR3: TGTGCCAGCAGCTCGGACAGGGGGCGTAGCACCGGGGAGCTGTTTTTT.

This clonotype was seen a few times. The chain links TRBV19 to TRBJ2-1, with D possibly matching TRBD1 (6 bases). Germline CDR1 is LNHDA and CDR2 is SQIVND (reference sequence). Trimming removed 5 bases at V and 8 bases at J, with 19 bases between. The CDR3 runs 15 residues. CDR3: CASSPRDTSVDEQFF. The CDR3, as DNA: TGTGCCAGTAGTCCCCGGGACACCTCCGTCGATGAGCAGTTCTTC.

The V gene is TRBV29-1, the J gene TRBJ2-1; TRBD2 matches 8 bases. The CDR3 covers 14 residues. CDR1 and CDR2 (germline): SQVTM, ANQGSEA. V was clipped by 4 bases and J by 2 bases; unmatched bases: 4. CDR3 protein: CSVAREGTYNEQFF. CDR3 bases: TGCAGCGTTGCCCGGGAGGGTACCTACAATGAGCAGTTCTTC.

This clonotype came up many times. The chain couples TRBV29-1 to TRBJ2-5; D gene uncertain. Germline CDR1 reads SQVTM; CDR2 reads ANQGSEA. V was pared by 4 bases and J by 5 bases, with 8 bases between. This CDR3 has 11 amino acids. The chain's CDR3 is CSVVVGETQYF. CDR3 bases: TGCAGCGTTGTGGTTGGGGAGACCCAGTACTTC. The full variable domain, in which reference TRBV29-1 and TRBJ2-5 provide the parts outside the CDR3, is SAVISQKPSRDICQRGTSLTIQCQVDSQVTMMFWYRQQPGQSLTLIATANQGSEATYESGFVIDKFPISRPNLTFSTLTVSNMSPEDSSIYLCSVVVGETQYFGPGTRLLVL.

The V call is TRBV28, the J call TRBJ1-5; TRBD1 aligns across 7 bases. The CDR3 is made up of 19 amino acids. Germline V gene sequence: CDR1 MDHEN, CDR2 SYDVKM. With 1 base clipped from V and 0 bases from J, the junction kept 12 bases outside the gene matches. CDR3 amino acids: CASSLYRGRQIHSNQPQHF. Written as DNA, the CDR3 is TGTGCCAGCAGTTTATACAGGGGACGACAGATCCATAGCAATCAGCCCCAGCATTTT.

This chain joins TRBV15 and TRBJ2-1; D call uncertain. Deletions cut 1 base from V and 0 bases from J, with 13 bases between. The CDR3 is 17 residues long. Germline-derived CDR1 and CDR2 are LNHNV and YYDKDF (reference sequence). CDR3 amino acids: CATSRAYTYSSYNEQFF. The CDR3 DNA reads as TGTGCCACCAGCAGAGCCTACACCTACAGCTCCTACAATGAGCAGTTCTTC.

This clonotype appeared a few times. The J gene is TRBJ2-1, the V gene TRBV6-2 or TRBV6-3; the D gene is possibly TRBD2 (5 bases). Germline-derived CDR1 and CDR2 are MNHEY and SVGEGT. With 6 bases removed from V and 6 bases from J, the gap between germline ends came to 18 bases. There are 15 residues in the CDR3. The CDR3 DNA reads as TGTGCCAGCAGGTTCACGGGAATAGGTAGCAATGAGCAGTTCTTC. Translated, it gives CASRFTGIGSNEQFF.

This clonotype was counted only a few times. V is TRBV6-2 or TRBV6-3 and J is TRBJ2-7; possibly TRBD1 for D (6 bases). The CDR3 runs to 14 residues. V lost 7 bases to trimming and J lost 1 base, with 14 bases between them. Germline CDR1 reads MNHEY; CDR2 reads SVGEGT. The CDR3 reads CASIDRDTSYEQYF. In nucleotides, the CDR3 is TGTGCCAGCATCGACCGGGACACGTCCTACGAGCAGTACTTC.

This clonotype came up a few times. This chain connects TRBV18 to TRBJ2-1; D call uncertain. V lost 6 bases and J 1 base, leaving 13 bases between the germline ends. There are 15 residues in the CDR3. From germline, CDR1 is KGHSH and CDR2 LQKENI. The DNA of the CDR3 is TGTGCCAGCTCCGAACTACTGGCTTCCTACAATGAGCAGTTCTTC. Encoded protein: CASSELLASYNEQFF.

The V call is TRBV20-1, the J call TRBJ2-3, with 9 bases that match TRBD2. The CDR3 length is 16 residues. Germline V gene sequence: CDR1 DFQATT, CDR2 SNEGSKA (reference sequence). V lost 0 bases, J lost 2 bases, and 6 bases stayed unmatched. CDR3 sequence: CSAREETSGITDTQYF. The CDR3 DNA reads TGCAGTGCTAGAGAGGAGACTAGCGGAATCACAGATACGCAGTATTTT.